This TCR beta chain was captured in a study of T cell repertoires in cytomegalovirus infection. On the study more broadly: Indicated by public TCR beta signatures were CMV infection and matching HLA type.

On this clonotype: Its antigen is undetermined.

TCRdb itself ran the reads through MiXCR, one entry per CDR3 protein. This repertoire shows over 250,000 distinct CDR3 sequences, 22% found once; its top ten account for about 21%. The CDR3 totals 19 residues. The ends lost 7 bases at V and 0 bases at J; junction bases unmatched: 20. From germline, CDR1 is SNHLY and CDR2 FYNNEI. This rearrangement joins TRBV2 to TRBJ1-1; 7 nucleotides align to TRBD1. The sequencing used cultured PBMCs, collected from culture after CMV antigen stimulation. The receptor was derived from a human donor in good health (CMV status not recorded). Some clones in this sample may be carry-over from other donors' samples. CDR3 in amino acids: CASNQRGGGGTVMNTEAFF. CDR3 bases: TGTGCCAGCAACCAACGTGGTGGGGGCGGGACAGTGATGAACACTGAAGCTTTCTTT.